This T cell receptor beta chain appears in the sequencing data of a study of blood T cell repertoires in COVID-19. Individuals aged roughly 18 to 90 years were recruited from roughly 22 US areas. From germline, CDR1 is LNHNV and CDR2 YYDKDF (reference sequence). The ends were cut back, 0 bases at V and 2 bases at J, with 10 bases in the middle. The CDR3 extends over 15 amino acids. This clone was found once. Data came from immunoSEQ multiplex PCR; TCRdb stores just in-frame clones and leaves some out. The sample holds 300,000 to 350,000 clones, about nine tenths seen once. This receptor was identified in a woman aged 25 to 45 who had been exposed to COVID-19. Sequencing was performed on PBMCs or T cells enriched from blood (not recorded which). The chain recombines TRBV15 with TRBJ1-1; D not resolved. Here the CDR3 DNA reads TGTGCCACCAGCAGAGATGGGCAAGAAAACACTGAAGCTTTCTTT. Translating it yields CATSRDGQENTEAFF.